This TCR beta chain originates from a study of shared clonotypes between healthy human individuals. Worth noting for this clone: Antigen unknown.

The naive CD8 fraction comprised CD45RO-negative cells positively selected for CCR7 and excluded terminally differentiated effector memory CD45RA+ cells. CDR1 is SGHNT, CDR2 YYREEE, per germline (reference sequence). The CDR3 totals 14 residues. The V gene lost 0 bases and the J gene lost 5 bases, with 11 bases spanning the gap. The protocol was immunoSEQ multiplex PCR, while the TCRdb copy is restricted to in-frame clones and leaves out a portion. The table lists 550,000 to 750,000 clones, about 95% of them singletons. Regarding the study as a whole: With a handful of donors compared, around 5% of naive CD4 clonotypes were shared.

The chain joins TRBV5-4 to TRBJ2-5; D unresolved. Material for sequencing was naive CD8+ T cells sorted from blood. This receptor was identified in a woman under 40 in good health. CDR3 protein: CASSLEASEETQYF. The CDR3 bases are TGTGCCAGCAGCTTGGAGGCCTCAGAGGAGACCCAGTACTTC.